This TCR beta chain originates from a study of beta chain features in type 1 diabetes. Every bit of the isolated RNA underwent reverse transcription, so sequencing read expressed TCRB transcripts. Some clones are missing from TCRdb's copy, which holds only in-frame ones; the method was immunoSEQ multiplex PCR. The table has more than 350,000 clones, over 10% seen once; the top ten hold approximately 0.045%. Trimming took 1 base from V and 11 from J; bases not matched to a gene: 3. CDR3 length: 14 amino acids. CDR1 is SGHTA, CDR2 FQGNSA, per germline. V and J are TRBV7-2 and TRBJ2-1; TRBD2 aligns across 12 bases. Material for sequencing was naive CD4+ T cells from blood. This sequence originates from a woman younger than 35 in good health. The CDR3 spells CASSLVLAGGKQFF. The DNA of the CDR3 is TGTGCCAGCAGCTTAGTACTAGCGGGGGGTAAGCAGTTCTTC.